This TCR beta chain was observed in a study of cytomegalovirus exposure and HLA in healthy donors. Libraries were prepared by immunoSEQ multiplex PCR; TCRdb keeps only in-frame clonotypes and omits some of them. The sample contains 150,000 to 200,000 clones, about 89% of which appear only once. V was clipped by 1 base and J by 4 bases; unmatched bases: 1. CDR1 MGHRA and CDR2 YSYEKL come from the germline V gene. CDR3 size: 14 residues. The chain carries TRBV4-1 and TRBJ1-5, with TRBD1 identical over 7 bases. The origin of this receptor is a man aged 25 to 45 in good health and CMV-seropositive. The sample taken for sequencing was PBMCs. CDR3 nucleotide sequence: TGCGCCAGCAGCCAAGGGGACAGAAATCAGCCCCAGCATTTT. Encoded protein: CASSQGDRNQPQHF.